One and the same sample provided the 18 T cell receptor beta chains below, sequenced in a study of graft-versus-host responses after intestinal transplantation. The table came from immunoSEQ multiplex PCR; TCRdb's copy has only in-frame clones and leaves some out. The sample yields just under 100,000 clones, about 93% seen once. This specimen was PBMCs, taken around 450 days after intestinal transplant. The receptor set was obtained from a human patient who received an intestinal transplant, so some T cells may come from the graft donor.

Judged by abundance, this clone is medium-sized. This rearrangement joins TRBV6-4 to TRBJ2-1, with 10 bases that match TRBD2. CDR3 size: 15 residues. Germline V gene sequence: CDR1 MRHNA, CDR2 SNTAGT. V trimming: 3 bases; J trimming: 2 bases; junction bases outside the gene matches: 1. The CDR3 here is CASSESGGAYNEQFF. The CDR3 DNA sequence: TGTGCCAGCAGTGAAAGCGGGGGGGCCTACAATGAGCAGTTCTTC.

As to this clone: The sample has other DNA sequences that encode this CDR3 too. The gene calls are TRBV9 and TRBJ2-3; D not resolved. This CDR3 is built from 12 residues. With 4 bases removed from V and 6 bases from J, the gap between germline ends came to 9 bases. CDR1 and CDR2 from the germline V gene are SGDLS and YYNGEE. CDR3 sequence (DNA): TGTGCCAGCAGCCCGCGCCCGGATACGCAGTATTTT. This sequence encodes CASSPRPDTQYF.

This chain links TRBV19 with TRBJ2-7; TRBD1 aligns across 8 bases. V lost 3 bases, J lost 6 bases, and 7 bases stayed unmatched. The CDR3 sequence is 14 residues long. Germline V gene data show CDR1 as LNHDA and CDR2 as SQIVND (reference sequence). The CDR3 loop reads CASSITTGVGEQYF. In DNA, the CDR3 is TGTGCCAGTAGTATTACGACAGGGGTCGGCGAGCAGTACTTC.

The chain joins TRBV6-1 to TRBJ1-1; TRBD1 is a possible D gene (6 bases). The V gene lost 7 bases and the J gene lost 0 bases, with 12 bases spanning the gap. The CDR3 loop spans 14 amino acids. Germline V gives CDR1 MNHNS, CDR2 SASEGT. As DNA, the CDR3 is TGTGCCAGCATCTCGGGACACATGAACACTGAAGCTTTCTTT. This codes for CASISGHMNTEAFF.

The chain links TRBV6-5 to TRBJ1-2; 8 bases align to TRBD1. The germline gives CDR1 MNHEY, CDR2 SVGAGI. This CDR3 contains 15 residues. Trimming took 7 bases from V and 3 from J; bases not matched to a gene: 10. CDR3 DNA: TGTGCCAGCATGGGCAGGGGGCGCCTGGACTATGGCTACACCTTC. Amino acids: CASMGRGRLDYGYTF.

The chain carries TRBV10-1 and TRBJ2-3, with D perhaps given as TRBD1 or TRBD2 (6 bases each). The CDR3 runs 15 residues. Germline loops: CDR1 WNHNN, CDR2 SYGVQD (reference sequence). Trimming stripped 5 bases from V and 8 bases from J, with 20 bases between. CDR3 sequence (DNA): TGCGCCAGCAGTTCCGCCCCGGGGGCTGGAGGTACGCAGTATTTT. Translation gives CASSSAPGAGGTQYF.

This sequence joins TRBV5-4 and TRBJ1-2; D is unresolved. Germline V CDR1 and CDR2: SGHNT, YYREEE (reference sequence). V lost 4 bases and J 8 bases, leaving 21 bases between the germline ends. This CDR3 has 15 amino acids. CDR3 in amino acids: CASSVGLSGLRGYTF. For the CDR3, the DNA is TGTGCCAGCAGCGTGGGCCTCAGCGGGCTTCGAGGCTACACCTTC.

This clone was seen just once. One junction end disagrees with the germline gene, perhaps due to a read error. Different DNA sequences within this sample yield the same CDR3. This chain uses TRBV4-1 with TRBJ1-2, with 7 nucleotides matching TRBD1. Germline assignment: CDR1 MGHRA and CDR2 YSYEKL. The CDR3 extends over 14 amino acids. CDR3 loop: CASSPGTENYGYTF. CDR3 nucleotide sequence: TGTGCCAGCAGCCCCGGGACAGAAAACTATGGCTACACCTTC.

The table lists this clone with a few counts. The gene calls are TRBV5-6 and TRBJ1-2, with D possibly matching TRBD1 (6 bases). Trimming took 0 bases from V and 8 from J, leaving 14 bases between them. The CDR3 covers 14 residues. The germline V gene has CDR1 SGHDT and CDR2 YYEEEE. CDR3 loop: CASSLDARGGGYTF. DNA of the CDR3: TGTGCCAGCAGCTTGGATGCCAGGGGAGGGGGCTACACCTTC.

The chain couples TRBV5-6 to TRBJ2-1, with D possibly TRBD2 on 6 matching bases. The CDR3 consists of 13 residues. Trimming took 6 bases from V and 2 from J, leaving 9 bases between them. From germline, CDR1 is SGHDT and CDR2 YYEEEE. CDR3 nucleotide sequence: TGTGCCAGCAACGGGGGAGCCTACAATGAGCAGTTCTTC. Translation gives CASNGGAYNEQFF.

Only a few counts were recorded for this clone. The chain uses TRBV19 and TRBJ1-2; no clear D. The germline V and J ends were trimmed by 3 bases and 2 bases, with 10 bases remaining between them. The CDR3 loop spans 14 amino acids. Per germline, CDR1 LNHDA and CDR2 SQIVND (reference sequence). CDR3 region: CASSILHQNYGYTF. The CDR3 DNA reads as TGTGCCAGTAGTATTCTACATCAGAACTATGGCTACACCTTC.

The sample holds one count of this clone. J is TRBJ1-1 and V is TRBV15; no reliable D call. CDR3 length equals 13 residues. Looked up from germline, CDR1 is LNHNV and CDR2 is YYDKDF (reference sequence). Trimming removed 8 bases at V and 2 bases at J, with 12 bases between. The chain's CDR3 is CATPGDRNTEAFF. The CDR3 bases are TGTGCCACCCCCGGGGATCGTAACACTGAAGCTTTCTTT.

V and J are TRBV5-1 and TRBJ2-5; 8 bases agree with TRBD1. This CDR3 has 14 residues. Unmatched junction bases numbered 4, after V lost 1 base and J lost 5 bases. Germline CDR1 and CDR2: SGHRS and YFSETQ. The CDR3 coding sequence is TGCGCCAGCAGCTTGCCAGGGGGCGACGAGACCCAGTACTTC. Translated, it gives CASSLPGGDETQYF.

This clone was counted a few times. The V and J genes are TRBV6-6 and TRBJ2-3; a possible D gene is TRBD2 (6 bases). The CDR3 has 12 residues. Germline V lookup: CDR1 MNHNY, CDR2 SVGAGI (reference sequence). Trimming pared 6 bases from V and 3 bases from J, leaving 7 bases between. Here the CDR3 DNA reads TGTGCCAGCAGGGAGGGAACAGATACGCAGTATTTT. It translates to CASREGTDTQYF.

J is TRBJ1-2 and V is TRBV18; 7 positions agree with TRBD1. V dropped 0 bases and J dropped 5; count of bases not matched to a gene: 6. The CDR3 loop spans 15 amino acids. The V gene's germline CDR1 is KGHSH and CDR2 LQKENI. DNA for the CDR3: TGTGCCAGCTCACCACCGGCAGGGGGATGGTATGGCTACACCTTC. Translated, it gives CASSPPAGGWYGYTF. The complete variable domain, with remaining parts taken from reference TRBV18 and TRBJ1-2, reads NAGVMQNPRHLVRRRGQEARLRCSPMKGHSHVYWYRQLPEEGLKFMVYLQKENIIDESGMPKERFSAEFPKEGPSILRIQQVVRGDSAAYFCASSPPAGGWYGYTFGSGTRLTVV.

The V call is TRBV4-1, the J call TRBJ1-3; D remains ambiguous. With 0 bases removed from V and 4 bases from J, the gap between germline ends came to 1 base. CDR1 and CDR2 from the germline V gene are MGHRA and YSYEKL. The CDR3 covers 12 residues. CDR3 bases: TGCGCCAGCAGCCAAGACGGAAACACCATATATTTT. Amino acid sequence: CASSQDGNTIYF.

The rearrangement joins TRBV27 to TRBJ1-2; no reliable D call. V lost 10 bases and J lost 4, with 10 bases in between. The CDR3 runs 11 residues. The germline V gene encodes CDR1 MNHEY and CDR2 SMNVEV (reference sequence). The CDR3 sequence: CATLASYGYTF. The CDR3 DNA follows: TGTGCCACCCTCGCCAGCTATGGCTACACCTTC.

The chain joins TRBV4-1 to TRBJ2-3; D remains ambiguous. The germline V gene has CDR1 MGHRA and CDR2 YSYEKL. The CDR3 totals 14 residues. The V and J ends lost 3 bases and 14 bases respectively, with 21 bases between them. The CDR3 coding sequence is TGCGCCAGCAGCCACCTCGGGCGACCGCGAAGTTTGTATTTT. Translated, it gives CASSHLGRPRSLYF.